Sequencing of this TCR beta chain was carried out in a study of blood T cell repertoires in COVID-19. Turning to the study itself: Sample material is recorded as cDNA or gDNA derived from T cells, B-cell-depleted T cells, or PBMCs.

TCRdb's copy holds only in-frame clones and misses some; the assay was immunoSEQ multiplex PCR. The sample yields 120,000 or so clones, about 83% seen once. CDR1 is SGHAT, CDR2 FQNNGV, per germline. The length of the CDR3 is 16 residues. V was clipped by 4 bases and J by 3 bases; unmatched bases: 5. The TCR originated in a man between 60 and 75 years old with acute or convalescent COVID-19. The chain recombines TRBV11-2 with TRBJ2-1, with TRBD2 matching over 11 bases. Sequencing used peripheral blood. Here the CDR3 reads CASSSGTSGFYNEQFF. The CDR3 DNA reads TGTGCCAGCAGCTCTGGGACTAGCGGATTCTACAATGAGCAGTTCTTC.